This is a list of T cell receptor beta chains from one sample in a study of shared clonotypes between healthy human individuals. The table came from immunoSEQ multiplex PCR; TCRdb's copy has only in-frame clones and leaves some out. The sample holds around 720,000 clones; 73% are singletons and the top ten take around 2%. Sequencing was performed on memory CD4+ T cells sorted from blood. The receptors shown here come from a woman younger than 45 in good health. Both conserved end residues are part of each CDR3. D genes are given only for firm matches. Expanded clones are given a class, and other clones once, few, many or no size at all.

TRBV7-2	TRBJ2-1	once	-	TGTGCCAGCAGCTTAGCGGGGTGGAACAATGAGCAGTTCTTC	CASSLAGWNNEQFF
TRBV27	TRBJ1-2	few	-	TGTGCCAGCAGTTCGACGGGGGGAGCTAACTATGGCTACACCTTC	CASSSTGGANYGYTF
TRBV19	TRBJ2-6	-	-	TGTGCCAGTAGCGATCGGTGGGGCTCTGGGGCCAACGTCCTGACTTTC	CASSDRWGSGANVLTF
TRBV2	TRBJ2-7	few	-	TGTGCCAGCAAAAGGAGGAGGTCACCTGAACGTACAGCGGGCCCTACCTACGAGCAGTACTTC	CASKRRRSPERTAGPTYEQYF
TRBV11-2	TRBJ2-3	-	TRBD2	TGTGCCAGCAGCGCCCCGACTAGCTCCGACTCGGTAGATACGCAGTATTTT	CASSAPTSSDSVDTQYF
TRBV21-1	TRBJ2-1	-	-	TGTGCCAGCAGCAAAGTGAGGTCACGGGCGGGAGAGATAGGGCAGTTCTTC	CASSKVRSRAGEIGQFF
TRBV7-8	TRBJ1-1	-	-	TGTGCCAGCAGCTCTCGATCGATTCTCGCGGGCACTGAAGCTTTCTTT	CASSSRSILAGTEAFF
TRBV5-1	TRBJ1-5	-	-	TGCGCCAGCAGCTTGAACCCTGTAAGGGCTAATCAGCCCCAGCATTTT	CASSLNPVRANQPQHF
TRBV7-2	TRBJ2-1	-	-	TGTGCCAGCAGCTTAGGGGCGGCACCTTACAATGAGCAGTTCTTC	CASSLGAAPYNEQFF
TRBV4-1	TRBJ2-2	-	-	TGCGCCAGCAGCCAAGATACGCATGCGAACACCGGGGAGCTGTTTTTT	CASSQDTHANTGELFF
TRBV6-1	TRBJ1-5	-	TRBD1	TGTGCCAGCAGTAAGGGGGCCCACAATCAGCCCCAGCATTTT	CASSKGAHNQPQHF
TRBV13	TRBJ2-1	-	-	TGTGCCAGCAGCTTATCCGGGGGCCATGAGCAGTTCTTC	CASSLSGGHEQFF
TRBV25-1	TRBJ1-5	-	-	TGTGCCAGCAGTGAATCGGGGGGGCCCAATCAGCCCCAGCATTTT	CASSESGGPNQPQHF
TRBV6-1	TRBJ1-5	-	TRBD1	TGTGCCAGCAGTACACAGGGGAATAGCAATCAGCCCCAGCATTTT	CASSTQGNSNQPQHF
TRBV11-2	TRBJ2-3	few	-	TGTGCCAGCAGCGGGCGGCCTCCCCTAGGGACAGATACGCAGTATTTT	CASSGRPPLGTDTQYF
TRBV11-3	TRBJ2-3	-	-	TGTGCCAGCAGCTTAGTTTTGGGTCCGCGGACAGATACGCAGTATTTT	CASSLVLGPRTDTQYF
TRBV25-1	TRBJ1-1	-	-	TGTGCCAGCAGTGAATATGAGTGGGGAGGTAGGAACACTGAAGCTTTCTTT	CASSEYEWGGRNTEAFF
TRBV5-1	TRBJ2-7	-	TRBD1	TGCGCCAGCAGCTCCCAACCGACAGGGACAGCCTACGAGCAGTACTTC	CASSSQPTGTAYEQYF
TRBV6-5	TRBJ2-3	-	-	TGTGCCACCTCGCTTAGCGGAGATACGCAGTATTTT	CATSLSGDTQYF
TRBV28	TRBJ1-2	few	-	TGTGCCAGCAGTTATAAGAACAGCATTGGCTACACCTTC	CASSYKNSIGYTF
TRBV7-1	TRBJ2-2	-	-	TGTGCCAGCAGCTGGGAAGGTTGGACGGACACCGGGGAGCTGTTTTTT	CASSWEGWTDTGELFF
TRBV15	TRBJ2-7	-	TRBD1	TGTGCCACCAGCAGTCTAGGGACAGCGAGTAACGAGCAGTACTTC	CATSSLGTASNEQYF
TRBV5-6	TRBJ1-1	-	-	TGTGCCAGCAGCTCAAACACTGAAGCTTTCTTT	CASSSNTEAFF
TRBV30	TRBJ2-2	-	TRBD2	TGTGCCTGGAGACCAGCGGGAGGGAGGGCGTCCGGGGAGCTGTTTTTT	CAWRPAGGRASGELFF
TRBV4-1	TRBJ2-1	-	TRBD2	TGCGCCAGCAGCCTAGTGAGGACTAGCGGGAGAAATGAGCAGTTCTTC	CASSLVRTSGRNEQFF
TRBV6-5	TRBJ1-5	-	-	TGTGCCAGCGGGAGAGACAGCCTAAGCAATCAGCCCCAGCATTTT	CASGRDSLSNQPQHF
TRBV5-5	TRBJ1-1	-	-	TGTGCCAGCAGCCCGCCGTTTGGACTGAACACTGAAGCTTTCTTT	CASSPPFGLNTEAFF
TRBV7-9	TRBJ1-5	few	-	TGTGCCAGCAGCTTAATGGAGGGCCTTAGCAATCAGCCCCAGCATTTT	CASSLMEGLSNQPQHF
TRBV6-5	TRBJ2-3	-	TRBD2	TGTGCCAGCAGTTGGACTAGCGGGAGTTTGGATACGCAGTATTTT	CASSWTSGSLDTQYF
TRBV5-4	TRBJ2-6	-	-	TGTGCCAGCAGCCTTCAGGGACTCCTGACTTTC	CASSLQGLLTF
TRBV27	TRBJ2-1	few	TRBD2	TGTGCCAGCACTCCCATTCGCGGGAGAGGCAATGAGCAGTTCTTC	CASTPIRGRGNEQFF
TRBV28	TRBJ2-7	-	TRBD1	TGTGCCAGCTGCTCCGGACAGGGCACAGAGCAGTACTTC	CASCSGQGTEQYF
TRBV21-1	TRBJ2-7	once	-	TGTGCCAGCAGCAACCGGGACACGTCCTACGAGCAGTACTTC	CASSNRDTSYEQYF
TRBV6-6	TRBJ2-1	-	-	TGTGCCAGCAGTTCCACCCTAGGGGGATACAATGAGCAGTTCTTC	CASSSTLGGYNEQFF
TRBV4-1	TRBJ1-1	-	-	TGCGCCAGCAGCCAAGCGACGCCCCCTGAAGCTTTCTTT	CASSQATPPEAFF
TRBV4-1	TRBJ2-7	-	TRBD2	TGCGCCAGCAGCCTGAAAGGTGCGGGAGTAGGCTCCTACGAGCAGTACTTC	CASSLKGAGVGSYEQYF
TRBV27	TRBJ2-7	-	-	TGTGCCAGCAGTCCAGGGTGGAATTCCGAGCAGTACTTC	CASSPGWNSEQYF
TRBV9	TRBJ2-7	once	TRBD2	TGTGCCAGCAGCCCGTTTGGAGCGGGAACCTACGAGCAGTACTTC	CASSPFGAGTYEQYF
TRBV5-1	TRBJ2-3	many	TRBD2	TGCGCCAGCAGCCACACTAGCGCCGGCGGGGGAGATACGCAGTATTTT	CASSHTSAGGGDTQYF
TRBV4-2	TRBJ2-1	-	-	TGTGCCAGCAGCCAAGACCGGGAGTGGCATGAGCAGTTCTTC	CASSQDREWHEQFF
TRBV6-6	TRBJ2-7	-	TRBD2	TGTGCCAGCAGTACAACGGGCAGCGGGAGTTACGAGCAGTACTTC	CASSTTGSGSYEQYF
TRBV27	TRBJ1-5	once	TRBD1	TGTGCCAGCAGGCCAGGACAGGGGAGCAATCAGCCCCAGCATTTT	CASRPGQGSNQPQHF